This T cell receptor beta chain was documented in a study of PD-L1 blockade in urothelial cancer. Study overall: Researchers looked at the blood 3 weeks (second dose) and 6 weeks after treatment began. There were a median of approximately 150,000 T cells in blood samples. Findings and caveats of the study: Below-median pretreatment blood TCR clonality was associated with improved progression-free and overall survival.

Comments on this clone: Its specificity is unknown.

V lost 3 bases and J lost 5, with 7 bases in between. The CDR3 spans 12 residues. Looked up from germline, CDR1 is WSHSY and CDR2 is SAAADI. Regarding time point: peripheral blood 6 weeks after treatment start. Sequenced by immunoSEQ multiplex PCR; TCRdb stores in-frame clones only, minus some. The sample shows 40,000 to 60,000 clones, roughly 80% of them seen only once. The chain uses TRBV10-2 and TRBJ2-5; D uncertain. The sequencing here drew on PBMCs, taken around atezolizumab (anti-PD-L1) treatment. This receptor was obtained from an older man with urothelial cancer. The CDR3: CASSDEDETQYF. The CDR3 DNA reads TGCGCCAGCAGTGACGAGGATGAGACCCAGTACTTC.